This T cell receptor (beta chain) was obtained from a study of blood T cell repertoires in COVID-19. In the original analysis: By means of reference gene primer amplification, nucleated cell counts were estimated. Generated by immunoSEQ multiplex PCR, the TCRdb table keeps only in-frame clones and is missing some. The D gene and trimming were derived from the DNA, and the V and J assignments and clone size from that table. Of approximately 250,000 clones listed, nearly 85% are singletons. The origin of this receptor is a human donor in a cohort sampled during active COVID-19. The specimen sequenced was peripheral blood.

The CDR3 DNA reads TGTGCCAGCAGCTCCCCCACGCAGGGTCGGTACACCGGGGAGCTGTTTTTT. It translates to CASSSPTQGRYTGELFF. The chain employs TRBV5-4 and TRBJ2-2; D is possibly TRBD1 (5 bases). Germline CDR1 is SGHNT and CDR2 is YYREEE (reference sequence). This CDR3 is 17 amino acids long. V was pared by 3 bases and J by 3 bases, with 18 bases between.